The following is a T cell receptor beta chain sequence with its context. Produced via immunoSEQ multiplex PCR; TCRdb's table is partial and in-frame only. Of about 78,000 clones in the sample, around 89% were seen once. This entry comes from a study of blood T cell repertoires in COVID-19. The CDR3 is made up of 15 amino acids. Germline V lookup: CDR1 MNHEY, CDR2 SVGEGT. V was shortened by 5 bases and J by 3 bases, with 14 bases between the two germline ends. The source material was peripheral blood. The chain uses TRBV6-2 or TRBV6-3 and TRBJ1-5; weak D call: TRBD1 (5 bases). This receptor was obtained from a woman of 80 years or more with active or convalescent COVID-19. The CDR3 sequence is CASSPMTAFNQPQHF. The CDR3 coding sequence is TGTGCCAGCAGTCCGATGACAGCCTTCAATCAGCCCCAGCATTTT.